The 17 T cell receptor beta chains presented below share a single source sample, sequenced in a study of T-cell memory formation after mild COVID-19. TCRdb recomputed calls from the 5' RACE reads with MiXCR, one row per CDR3 protein. Altogether 580,000 or so distinct CDR3 sequences are present, 17% being singletons, with the ten largest covering about 8.1%. The sequenced sample consisted of PBMCs or a T cell subset sorted from them (not recorded which). Receptors were obtained from an adult woman who had mild COVID-19 (a few samples of this study predate the infection). Cell type and time point are not known.

The chain is built from TRBV20-1 and TRBJ2-7; 10 bases line up with TRBD1. Trimming removed 1 base from V and 1 base from J; junction bases left unmatched: 4. Germline values: CDR1 DFQATT, CDR2 SNEGSKA (reference sequence). The CDR3 contains 15 residues. CDR3 DNA: TGCAGTGCTAGAGGTGGGACAGGGGCATCCTACGAGCAGTACTTC. It specifies CSARGGTGASYEQYF.

The chain recombines TRBV9 with TRBJ1-1; D gene uncertain. Trimming stripped 0 bases from V and 0 bases from J, with 12 bases between. The length of the CDR3 is 16 residues. From germline, CDR1 is SGDLS and CDR2 YYNGEE. This CDR3 is CASSVDPILLNTEAFF. The CDR3, as DNA: TGTGCCAGCAGCGTAGATCCTATCCTGCTGAACACTGAAGCTTTCTTT.

V and J are TRBV11-2 and TRBJ1-1; 7 bases line up with TRBD1. Germline lookup yields CDR1 SGHAT and CDR2 FQNNGV. The CDR3 extends over 14 amino acids. V gave up 4 bases and J gave up 3 bases; unmatched junction bases: 5. In DNA, the CDR3 is TGTGCCAGCAGCTACAGGGGACGGGACACTGAAGCTTTCTTT. Translating gives CASSYRGRDTEAFF.

The sample holds many counts of this clonotype. The CDR3 DNA reads TGTGCCAGCACCCTAGGGGAGACCCAGTACTTC. Protein: CASTLGETQYF. The chain couples TRBV6-6 to TRBJ2-5; D is ambiguous. Trimming stripped 7 bases from V and 5 bases from J, with 8 bases between. Germline-derived CDR1 and CDR2 are MNHNY and SVGAGI (reference sequence). This CDR3 region has 11 residues.

The sample holds many counts of this clonotype. The rearrangement uses TRBV2 and TRBJ2-1; 9 bases line up with TRBD2. Germline assignment: CDR1 SNHLY and CDR2 FYNNEI. V was clipped by 0 bases and J by 8 bases; unmatched bases: 11. The CDR3 extends over 17 amino acids. The CDR3 DNA sequence: TGTGCCAGCAGTGAAGCTCAGGTCCTAGCGGGACCTGATGAGCAGTTCTTC. This sequence encodes CASSEAQVLAGPDEQFF.

V and J are TRBV19 and TRBJ1-1; unclear D gene. The CDR3 contains 14 residues. Trimming cost V 4 bases and J 3 bases, with 12 bases left between them. Germline CDR1 and CDR2: LNHDA and SQIVND (reference sequence). The CDR3 loop is CASSTGLPYTEAFF. CDR3 DNA: TGTGCCAGTAGTACAGGACTCCCGTACACTGAAGCTTTCTTT.

The V gene is TRBV5-1, the J gene TRBJ2-3; the match to TRBD1 covers 7 bases. V dropped 4 bases and J dropped 0; count of bases not matched to a gene: 5. This CDR3 contains 15 residues. CDR1 and CDR2 (germline): SGHRS, YFSETQ. DNA for the CDR3: TGCGCCAGCAGCCAATCGGGACAGAGCACAGATACGCAGTATTTT. It yields the protein CASSQSGQSTDTQYF. The whole variable domain, remainder taken from reference TRBV5-1 and TRBJ2-3, is KAGVTQTPRYLIKTRGQQVTLSCSPISGHRSVSWYQQTPGQGLQFLFEYFSETQRNKGNFPGRFSGRQFSNSRSEMNVSTLELGDSALYLCASSQSGQSTDTQYFGPGTRLTVL.

V usage is TRBV12-3 or TRBV12-4 and J usage is TRBJ2-3; D call uncertain. V shed 6 bases and J shed 4 bases, with 11 bases lying between them. This CDR3 contains 13 residues. CDR3 nucleotides: TGTGCCAGCAGCTCCTATAGGGCAGATACGCAGTATTTT. Encoded protein: CASSSYRADTQYF.

This clonotype was seen only a few times. The J gene is TRBJ1-2, the V gene TRBV12-3 or TRBV12-4; D may be TRBD1 (6 bases). Trimming took off 6 bases at V and 7 bases at J, with 18 bases between the two ends. The CDR3 contains 14 residues. The CDR3 bases are TGTGCCAGCAGCATTTCGGGGGCGGGGAGTGGCTACACCTTC. This gives the protein CASSISGAGSGYTF.

The gene calls are TRBV25-1 and TRBJ2-7; 13 nucleotides align to TRBD2. V was pared by 5 bases and J by 1 base, with 14 bases of the junction left unmatched. CDR3 length equals 19 residues. CDR1 and CDR2 from the germline V gene are MGHDK and SYGVNS. CDR3 loop: CASSPTIPGLAGSSYEQYF. The DNA for the CDR3 is TGTGCCAGCAGTCCTACCATCCCGGGACTAGCGGGAAGTTCCTACGAGCAGTACTTC.

In its sample, this clonotype was seen a few times. The chain carries TRBV7-2 and TRBJ2-2, with TRBD2 identical over 7 bases. The germline V gene has CDR1 SGHTA and CDR2 FQGNSA. The ends lost 4 bases at V and 8 bases at J; junction bases unmatched: 10. The CDR3 covers 15 residues. The DNA of the CDR3 is TGTGCCAGCAGCTCCCATAGGACTAGACGAGGGGAGCTGTTTTTT. This encodes CASSSHRTRRGELFF.

Only a few counts were recorded for this clonotype. This chain connects TRBV23-1 to TRBJ2-5; tentatively, D is TRBD2 (6 bases). TRBV23-1 is an open reading frame whose function is uncertain. The V gene lost 3 bases and the J gene lost 3 bases, with 11 bases spanning the gap. The CDR3 extends over 14 amino acids. The CDR3 region is CASSHPWREETQYF. CDR3 bases: TGCGCCAGCAGTCACCCCTGGAGGGAAGAGACCCAGTACTTC.

This clonotype was observed a handful of times. The rearrangement joins TRBV4-1 to TRBJ1-4; D uncertain. The CDR3 contains 17 residues. V was trimmed by 1 base and J by 0 bases, leaving 12 bases between them. Germline V gene sequence: CDR1 MGHRA, CDR2 YSYEKL. CDR3 DNA sequence: TGCGCCAGCAGCCAAGCCCCTGCCCCCTCAACTAATGAAAAACTGTTTTTT. Translating it yields CASSQAPAPSTNEKLFF.

The V call is TRBV11-3, the J call TRBJ2-2; D ambiguous. Looked up from germline, CDR1 is SGHNT and CDR2 is YENEEA. V lost 4 bases and J lost 12, with 12 bases in between. The CDR3 consists of 12 residues. This chain's CDR3 is CASSSPLGKLFF. The CDR3 nucleotides read TGTGCCAGCAGCTCACCTTTGGGGAAGCTGTTTTTT.

The CDR3 sequence is CASSLPARGSYNEQFF. CDR3 coding DNA: TGTGCCAGCAGCTTACCAGCTAGGGGGAGCTACAATGAGCAGTTCTTC. The chain uses TRBV11-2 and TRBJ2-1, with D perhaps TRBD1 (6 bases). CDR3 length: 16 residues. The ends were cut back, 2 bases at V and 3 bases at J, with 14 bases in the middle. Germline V gene data show CDR1 as SGHAT and CDR2 as FQNNGV.

The J gene is TRBJ1-6, the V gene TRBV7-2; D is unclear. CDR3 length: 13 amino acids. Per germline, CDR1 SGHTA and CDR2 FQGNSA. Trimming left V 2 bases short and J 8 bases short, with 7 bases between. CDR3 bases: TGTGCCAGCAGCTTAATTTCCGATTCACCCCTCCACTTT. This sequence encodes CASSLISDSPLHF.

This clonotype was seen at least ten times. The rearrangement joins TRBV9 to TRBJ2-3, with 9 nucleotides matching TRBD2. V was clipped by 3 bases and J by 3 bases; unmatched bases: 8. This CDR3 comprises 16 residues. Germline assignment: CDR1 SGDLS and CDR2 YYNGEE. CDR3 loop: CASSDGAGGGTDTQYF. In DNA, the CDR3 is TGTGCCAGCAGCGATGGAGCGGGGGGCGGGACAGATACGCAGTATTTT.